This T cell receptor beta chain is from a study of blood T cell repertoires in COVID-19. For the study at large: T cells, B-cell-depleted T cells, or PBMCs provided the cDNA or gDNA that served as material.

V was shortened by 3 bases and J by 5 bases, with 8 bases between the two germline ends. The CDR3 extends over 12 amino acids. Germline V gene data show CDR1 as LGHDT and CDR2 as YNNKEL (reference sequence). Only in-frame clones appear in the TCRdb table, and some are missing; sequencing was by immunoSEQ multiplex PCR. The table records more than 200,000 clones, about four fifths of them present only once. The TCR originated in a man in his 60s who had recovered from COVID-19. The chain combines TRBV3-1 (or the pseudogene TRBV3-2) with TRBJ2-7, with D perhaps matching TRBD1 (6 bases). The sequenced material came from PBMCs or T cells enriched from blood (not recorded which). In DNA form, the CDR3 reads TGTGCCAGCAGCCAGACAGGAGACGAGCAGTACTTC. Protein: CASSQTGDEQYF.